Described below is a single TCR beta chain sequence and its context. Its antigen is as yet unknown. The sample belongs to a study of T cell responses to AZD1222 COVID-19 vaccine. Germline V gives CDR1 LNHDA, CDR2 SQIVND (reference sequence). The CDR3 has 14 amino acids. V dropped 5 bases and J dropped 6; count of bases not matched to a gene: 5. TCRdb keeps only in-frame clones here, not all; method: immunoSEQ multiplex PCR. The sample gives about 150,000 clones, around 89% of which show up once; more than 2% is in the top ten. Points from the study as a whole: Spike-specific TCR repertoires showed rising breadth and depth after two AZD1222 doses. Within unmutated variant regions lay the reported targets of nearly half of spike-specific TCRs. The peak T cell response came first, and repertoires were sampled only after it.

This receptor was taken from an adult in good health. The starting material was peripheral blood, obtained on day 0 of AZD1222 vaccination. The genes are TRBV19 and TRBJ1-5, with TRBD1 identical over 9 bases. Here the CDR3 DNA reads TGTGCCAGTAGTGGGACAGGGTATGGTCAGCCCCAGCATTTT. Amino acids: CASSGTGYGQPQHF.